Given below is one T cell receptor beta chain in context. Its target is not known. Peripheral blood, about 9.3 milliliters per donor, was collected. A second PCR of 7 to 11 cycles used a sample-barcoded 5' primer and a J-beta primer mix. Sequencing recovered at least 2.5 million CDR3-containing paired-end reads from each sample. MiXCR was run by TCRdb on the 5' RACE reads, yielding one entry per CDR3 protein. This repertoire shows over 700,000 distinct CDR3 sequences, about 53% found once; its top ten account for around 40%. There are 14 residues in the CDR3. V shed 4 bases and J 6 bases; nucleotides not matched to a gene: 7. CDR1 SQVTM and CDR2 ANQGSEA come from the germline V gene. The source of the sample is a study of blood T cells in healthy people across ages. Overall study findings and caveats: From one million sequenced T cells, diversity estimates were lower bounds. Relative to aged donors, long-lived donors carried more naive CD4+ cells and displayed higher diversity.

The sample comprised blood. This chain joins TRBV29-1 and TRBJ2-3; TRBD2 aligns across 10 bases. This clonotype was obtained from a man aged 80 or over in good health. The CDR3 nucleotides read TGCAGCGTTGCAGGGACTAGCGTATCGGATACGCAGTATTTT. Its protein product is CSVAGTSVSDTQYF.